This T cell receptor beta chain derives from a study of blood T cell repertoires in COVID-19. The method was immunoSEQ multiplex PCR; TCRdb's version includes in-frame clones alone and lacks a portion of them. The repertoire consists of around 100,000 clones, with around 83% occurring once and the leading ten covering 7.9%. This CDR3 has 14 amino acids. Germline-derived CDR1 and CDR2 are KGHDR and SFDVKD. Between the trimmed V and J ends, which lost 5 bases and 0 bases, there was a span of 8 bases. Sequenced input: peripheral blood. This sequence was found in a man between 65 and 85 years old with acute or convalescent COVID-19. The chain employs TRBV24-1 and TRBJ2-3, with D possibly TRBD1 on 5 matching bases. As DNA, the CDR3 is TGTGCCACCAGTGTTGGGGCTAGCACAGATACGCAGTATTTT. Protein product: CATSVGASTDTQYF.